These 20 T cell receptor beta chains came from one sample sequenced in a study of blood T cell repertoires in COVID-19. TCRdb's table, derived via immunoSEQ multiplex PCR, lists solely in-frame clones and lacks some. In the table there are approximately 300,000 clones, 86% of which are singletons. Input material: peripheral blood. The receptors shown here come from a woman aged 50 to 60 with acute or convalescent COVID-19.

V is TRBV29-1 and J is TRBJ1-4; TRBD1 might be the D (6 bases). Trimming removed 8 bases at V and 4 bases at J, with 17 bases between. The CDR3 spans 14 residues. Germline V gene sequence: CDR1 SQVTM, CDR2 ANQGSEA. The CDR3 here is CSCTTGHGNEKLFF. Here the CDR3 DNA reads TGCAGCTGTACTACGGGACACGGTAATGAAAAACTGTTTTTT.

The CDR3 DNA reads TGTGCCAGCCAAGCGGGAGGGTACACAGATACGCAGTATTTT. Protein: CASQAGGYTDTQYF. V usage is TRBV6-5 and J usage is TRBJ2-3; the match to TRBD2 covers 10 bases. The CDR3 is 14 residues long. The V and J ends lost 8 bases and 2 bases, in that order; junction bases with no gene match: 4. Germline CDR1 and CDR2: MNHEY and SVGAGI.

This clone was counted once. The rearrangement links TRBV7-2 to TRBJ2-7, with 9 nucleotides matching TRBD2. Trimming at V came to 3 bases and at J to 6 bases, leaving 3 bases not matched to a gene. This CDR3 is built from 13 residues. Germline V gives CDR1 SGHTA, CDR2 FQGNSA. CDR3 bases: TGTGCCAGCAGCTTTAGGCGGGAGGGCGAGCAGTACTTC. It yields the protein CASSFRREGEQYF.

The J gene is TRBJ2-1, the V gene TRBV18, with 8 bases identical to TRBD1. Per the germline V gene, CDR1 is KGHSH and CDR2 is LQKENI. This CDR3 is 15 amino acids long. The junction had 4 bases not matched to a gene; V was cut back by 0 bases and J by 6 bases. The CDR3 DNA reads TGTGCCAGCTCACCACCAGGACAGGGAATCAATGAGCAGTTCTTC. Its translation: CASSPPGQGINEQFF.

Written as DNA, the CDR3 is TGTGCCAGCAGCCAGGGACATACGAACACCGGGGAGCTGTTTTTT. Translated: CASSQGHTNTGELFF. The chain carries TRBV9 and TRBJ2-2; tentatively, D is TRBD1 (6 bases). The germline CDR1 and CDR2 sequences are SGDLS and YYNGEE. CDR3 size: 15 residues. V lost 4 bases and J 0 bases, leaving 10 bases between the germline ends.

J is TRBJ2-7 and V is TRBV7-2, with TRBD2 identical over 13 bases. The CDR3 consists of 14 residues. Germline loops: CDR1 SGHTA, CDR2 FQGNSA. V lost 4 bases, J lost 4 bases, and 1 base stayed unmatched. The DNA for the CDR3 is TGTGCCAGCAGCTCGGGACTAGCGGGATACGAGCAGTACTTC. Its translation is CASSSGLAGYEQYF.

The chain has TRBV11-2 and TRBJ2-1, with unresolved D. The CDR3 is 12 residues long. V lost 2 bases and J lost 7, with 6 bases in between. The germline V gene encodes CDR1 SGHAT and CDR2 FQNNGV. The CDR3 spells CASSLFFNEQFF. The CDR3 nucleotides read TGTGCCAGCAGCTTATTCTTTAATGAGCAGTTCTTC.

The V gene is TRBV10-2, the J gene TRBJ2-3; TRBD2 matches at 7 bases. The CDR3 contains 15 residues. The V gene end was trimmed by 6 bases and the J gene end by 4 bases; junction bases not matched to a gene: 10. Germline V gene lookup returns CDR1 WSHSY and CDR2 SAAADI. The CDR3 sequence is CASSRGGRVPDTQYF. In DNA form, the CDR3 reads TGCGCCAGCAGCCGGGGCGGGAGAGTCCCAGATACGCAGTATTTT.

The J gene is TRBJ2-7, the V gene TRBV19; 9 nucleotides match TRBD1. The junction had 8 bases not matched to a gene; V was cut back by 5 bases and J by 6 bases. Germline V gene data show CDR1 as LNHDA and CDR2 as SQIVND (reference sequence). This CDR3 region has 14 residues. The CDR3, as DNA: TGTGCCAGTAGTTCTTACAGGGGGCTTGGCGAGCAGTACTTC. It encodes CASSSYRGLGEQYF.

Comments on this clone: The junction departs from germline at one end; a sequencing error may be responsible. The rearrangement uses TRBV7-7 and TRBJ2-1; 8 bases are shared with TRBD2. Per the germline V gene, CDR1 is SSHAT and CDR2 is FNYEAQ (reference sequence). The CDR3 has 16 amino acids. As DNA, the CDR3 is TGTGCTAGCAGCCCCTCCGGGACTAGGAGGTGGGCTGAGCAGTTCTTC. It is translated as CASSPSGTRRWAEQFF.

This chain joins TRBV28 and TRBJ2-2, with D possibly TRBD2 on 6 matching bases. Germline V lookup: CDR1 MDHEN, CDR2 SYDVKM. The CDR3 consists of 15 residues. V shed 6 bases and J shed 2 bases, with 13 bases lying between them. CDR3 bases: TGTGCCAGCAGGTCAGGAGGGGTCAACACCGGGGAGCTGTTTTTT. It codes for CASRSGGVNTGELFF.

This clone was seen once. CDR3 DNA sequence: TGTGCCAGCAGTTACCTGAACTGGCAAGCGGGAGTAATACGAGAGACCCAGTACTTC. Its protein product is CASSYLNWQAGVIRETQYF. The chain employs TRBV6-2 or TRBV6-3 and TRBJ2-5; 8 bases match TRBD2. CDR3 length: 19 residues. Germline trimming cut 2 bases from V and 4 bases from J; bases unmatched to any gene: 18. Germline V gene sequence: CDR1 MNHEY, CDR2 SVGEGT.

CDR3 coding DNA: TGTGCCAGCAGCGACCGGGACAACATCTACGAGCAGTACTTC. As protein: CASSDRDNIYEQYF. The chain recombines TRBV9 with TRBJ2-7, with D perhaps TRBD1 (6 bases). CDR3 length: 14 amino acids. CDR1 SGDLS and CDR2 YYNGEE come from the germline V gene. The V and J ends lost 3 bases and 3 bases respectively, with 13 bases between them.

This chain joins TRBV7-9 and TRBJ2-7; tentatively, D is TRBD2 (6 bases). This CDR3 is 13 amino acids long. Germline-derived CDR1 and CDR2 are SEHNR and FQNEAQ (reference sequence). Trimming took 5 bases from V and 3 from J, leaving 11 bases between them. In DNA form, the CDR3 reads TGTGCCAGCAGCCGACTAGGTCTCTACGAGCAGTACTTC. Translating gives CASSRLGLYEQYF.

V and J are TRBV14 and TRBJ2-1, with 7 bases aligning to TRBD2. Trimming at V came to 0 bases and at J to 4 bases, leaving 6 bases not matched to a gene. The CDR3 spans 16 residues. The germline V gene has CDR1 SGHDN and CDR2 FVKESK. DNA of the CDR3: TGTGCCAGCAGCCAAGATTTGTCTAGCGGATACAATGAGCAGTTCTTC. It specifies CASSQDLSSGYNEQFF.

This chain connects TRBV4-2 to TRBJ2-7; 9 bases match TRBD2. The CDR3 spans 21 residues. Losses at the gene ends were 0 bases for V and 1 base for J; bases not matched to a gene: 19. Germline V CDR1 and CDR2: LGHNA, YNFKEQ. CDR3 sequence: CASSQDERWGSGGEISYEQYF. Here the CDR3 DNA reads TGTGCCAGCAGCCAAGACGAGCGGTGGGGTAGCGGGGGAGAGATTTCCTACGAGCAGTACTTC.

The V and J genes are TRBV2 and TRBJ2-7, with TRBD2 identical over 15 bases. Germline assignment: CDR1 SNHLY and CDR2 FYNNEI. The J segment lost 0 bases and the V segment lost 7 bases, leaving 7 bases of the junction unmatched. The CDR3 runs to 17 residues. The DNA for the CDR3 is TGTGCCAGCATTCCGGGACTAGCGGGAGGTAGCTCCTACGAGCAGTACTTC. Protein sequence: CASIPGLAGGSSYEQYF. The variable domain in full, completed from reference TRBV2 and TRBJ2-7, reads EPEVTQTPSHQVTQMGQEVILRCVPISNHLYFYWYRQILGQKVEFLVSFYNNEISEKSEIFDDQFSVERPDGSNFTLKIRSTKLEDSAMYFCASIPGLAGGSSYEQYFGPGTRLTVT.

The V and J genes are TRBV29-1 and TRBJ1-4; D gene ambiguous. The ends were cut back, 4 bases at V and 1 base at J, with 10 bases in the middle. Germline V gene lookup returns CDR1 SQVTM and CDR2 ANQGSEA. The CDR3 is 14 residues long. The CDR3 spells CSVGMGGTNEKLFF. The CDR3 nucleotides read TGCAGCGTTGGTATGGGAGGAACTAATGAAAAACTGTTTTTT.

The genes are TRBV11-2 and TRBJ2-3; TRBD1 matches 7 bases. The J segment lost 4 bases and the V segment lost 3 bases, leaving 4 bases of the junction unmatched. Looked up from germline, CDR1 is SGHAT and CDR2 is FQNNGV. The CDR3 totals 14 residues. In nucleotides, the CDR3 is TGTGCCAGCAGCTTTGACAGGGACCCAGATACGCAGTATTTT. Protein product: CASSFDRDPDTQYF.

The chain recombines TRBV4-1 with TRBJ2-1; 11 nucleotides align to TRBD2. The junction had 10 bases not matched to a gene; V was cut back by 3 bases and J by 9 bases. This CDR3 is 16 amino acids long. CDR1 MGHRA and CDR2 YSYEKL come from the germline V gene. CDR3 in amino acids: CASSQGSGRVLGEQFF. CDR3 bases: TGCGCCAGCAGCCAGGGTAGCGGGAGGGTACTGGGTGAGCAGTTCTTC.